This T cell receptor beta chain derives from a study of shared clonotypes between healthy human individuals. Looking at the study overall: The cohort comprised a couple of women and a few men. Their ages spanned 18 to 49 years.

The naive CD8 population came from CD45RO-negative cells selected for CCR7, without terminally differentiated effector memory CD45RA+ cells. Trimming shortened V by 0 bases and J by 3 bases, and 9 bases separated the two germline ends. The CDR3 loop spans 14 amino acids. Germline lookup yields CDR1 SGHTS and CDR2 YDEGEE. The data were produced by immunoSEQ multiplex PCR, yet TCRdb's version contains in-frame clones alone and is incomplete. Of 660,000 or so clones in the sample, roughly 95% are singletons; the top ten hold around 0.1%. Overall study findings and caveats: Estimated richness was generally greater in naive than memory subsets. Shared clonotypes: about 5% naive CD4, roughly 3.5% naive CD8, less than 2.5% memory CD4, approximately 0.41% memory CD8.

A note on this clone: The antigen remains unidentified.

The sample comprised naive CD8+ T cells sorted from blood. This chain joins TRBV5-8 and TRBJ1-1; D unresolved. The origin of this receptor is a woman aged 25 to 39 in good health. CDR3 bases: TGTGCCAGCAGCTTGGAGATCCCAGACACTGAAGCTTTCTTT. It codes for CASSLEIPDTEAFF.